This T cell receptor (beta chain) was documented in a study of CD8 T cells in Susac syndrome. For the study at large: Treatment status at blood draw for the Susac syndrome patients was therapy-naive, corticosteroids, or intravenous immunoglobulin alone.

Reverse transcription used roughly 0.5 to 1 ug RNA and random hexamers. TCRdb reprocessed the immunoSEQ multiplex PCR reads via MiXCR and lists one record per CDR3 protein. The data show about 180,000 distinct CDR3 sequences, roughly 94% seen once. Trimming took off 1 base at V and 3 bases at J, with 19 bases between the two ends. This CDR3 comprises 17 residues. Germline V gene lookup returns CDR1 DFQATT and CDR2 SNEGSKA (reference sequence). The diagnostic criteria were recently defined, and patients with Susac syndrome met them for definite or probable disease. Negative magnetic isolation gave CD8+ and CD4+ cells; FACS enriched CD8+ TEMRA.

Sample: CD4+ T cells from PBMCs. The chain combines TRBV20-1 with TRBJ2-1; possible D gene TRBD2, 7 bases. The TCR sequence derives from a human donor with Susac syndrome. The CDR3 protein is CSARGSGTKGHYNEQFF. CDR3 DNA: TGCAGTGCTAGAGGAAGCGGGACCAAGGGACACTACAATGAGCAGTTCTTC.